Listed below are T cell receptor beta chains from one sample, sequenced in a study of blood T cell repertoires in COVID-19. The protocol was immunoSEQ multiplex PCR, while the TCRdb copy is restricted to in-frame clones and leaves out a portion. The sample includes under 400,000 clones, roughly 86% of them seen just once. Sequencing input: PBMCs or T cells enriched from blood (not recorded which). These receptors came from a woman in her thirties who had been exposed to COVID-19. The CDR3 runs from the conserved cysteine through the conserved F or W. The order of the fields is clone size, D gene, J gene, V gene, CDR3 DNA, CDR3 protein. A D gene is named only where the DNA matches it firmly. Size is omitted from some rows. Given values are once, few, many or a class for expanded clones.

clone_size: -; d_call: TRBD2; j_call: TRBJ2-1; v_call: TRBV19; cdr3_nt: TGTGCCAGTAGTCCCAAGGGACTAGCGGGAGAGAATGAGCAGTTCTTC; cdr3_aa: CASSPKGLAGENEQFF
clone_size: -; d_call: TRBD1; j_call: TRBJ2-5; v_call: TRBV28; cdr3_nt: TGTGCCAGCAGTTTACCGACAGGGAGCCTGGAGACCCAGTACTTC; cdr3_aa: CASSLPTGSLETQYF
clone_size: -; d_call: -; j_call: TRBJ1-2; v_call: TRBV4-1; cdr3_nt: TGCGCCAGCAGCCAAGATGGGGCTGGGTCCGGGTTTTATGGCTACACCTTC; cdr3_aa: CASSQDGAGSGFYGYTF
clone_size: -; d_call: -; j_call: TRBJ2-7; v_call: TRBV5-1; cdr3_nt: TGCGCCAGCAGCCAAGCCACAGGTCGCGAGCAGTACTTC; cdr3_aa: CASSQATGREQYF
clone_size: -; d_call: TRBD1; j_call: TRBJ2-2; v_call: TRBV19; cdr3_nt: TGTGCCAGTAGTCGACAGGGGGCGGGGAACACCGGGGAGCTGTTTTTT; cdr3_aa: CASSRQGAGNTGELFF
clone_size: -; d_call: -; j_call: TRBJ2-3; v_call: TRBV6-2/TRBV6-3; cdr3_nt: TGTGCCAGCAGTTACTCCGGGGGGCCTTCGAAAGCTACTAGCACAGATACGCAGTATTTT; cdr3_aa: CASSYSGGPSKATSTDTQYF
clone_size: -; d_call: TRBD1; j_call: TRBJ2-2; v_call: TRBV10-1; cdr3_nt: TGCGCCAGCAGTGAGGGGGGACAGGGCACGGTCGGGGAGCTGTTTTTT; cdr3_aa: CASSEGGQGTVGELFF
clone_size: -; d_call: TRBD2; j_call: TRBJ2-2; v_call: TRBV7-9; cdr3_nt: TGTGCCAGCAGGACTAGCGGGAGAGGGGAGCTGTTTTTT; cdr3_aa: CASRTSGRGELFF
clone_size: -; d_call: -; j_call: TRBJ2-3; v_call: TRBV29-1; cdr3_nt: TGCAGCGTTGAAGCAGGGGCTAGCACAGATACGCAGTATTTT; cdr3_aa: CSVEAGASTDTQYF
clone_size: -; d_call: TRBD2; j_call: TRBJ2-5; v_call: TRBV30; cdr3_nt: TGTGCCTGGAGTCCCTTAGCGGGAGTAGGGGAGACCCAGTACTTC; cdr3_aa: CAWSPLAGVGETQYF
clone_size: -; d_call: TRBD1; j_call: TRBJ1-1; v_call: TRBV28; cdr3_nt: TGTGCCAGCAGTTTCCCCAGGGGGCTGGGCACTGAAGCTTTCTTT; cdr3_aa: CASSFPRGLGTEAFF
clone_size: -; d_call: TRBD2; j_call: TRBJ2-3; v_call: TRBV20-1; cdr3_nt: TGCAGTGCTAGTTTGGCGGGAGGGGAGGAAGATACGCAGTATTTT; cdr3_aa: CSASLAGGEEDTQYF
clone_size: few; d_call: -; j_call: TRBJ2-6; v_call: TRBV6-4; cdr3_nt: TGTGCCAGCAGTCAGGCGTTAGACTCTGGGGCCAACGTCCTGACTTTC; cdr3_aa: CASSQALDSGANVLTF
clone_size: -; d_call: -; j_call: TRBJ2-2; v_call: TRBV7-3; cdr3_nt: TGTGCCAGCAGCTCACGGACAGCCGCGAACACCGGGGAGCTGTTTTTT; cdr3_aa: CASSSRTAANTGELFF
clone_size: -; d_call: TRBD1; j_call: TRBJ2-3; v_call: TRBV2; cdr3_nt: TGTGCCAGCAGTGGGGTTCCAGGGAAGGGGGCGCAAGATACGCAGTATTTT; cdr3_aa: CASSGVPGKGAQDTQYF
clone_size: -; d_call: TRBD2; j_call: TRBJ2-7; v_call: TRBV4-2; cdr3_nt: TGTGCCAGCAGCCAAGATGCAGGGCTAGCGGGAAACGAGCAGTACTTC; cdr3_aa: CASSQDAGLAGNEQYF
clone_size: -; d_call: -; j_call: TRBJ1-1; v_call: TRBV27; cdr3_nt: TGTGCCAGCAGTCTACTCTCGGTAAACACTGAAGCTTTCTTT; cdr3_aa: CASSLLSVNTEAFF
clone_size: -; d_call: TRBD2; j_call: TRBJ2-3; v_call: TRBV6-5; cdr3_nt: TGTGCCAGCAGTTCTCCGGTTCTAGCGGGCCGTAATACGCAGTATTTT; cdr3_aa: CASSSPVLAGRNTQYF
clone_size: -; d_call: -; j_call: TRBJ1-5; v_call: TRBV6-5; cdr3_nt: TGTGCCAGCAGTTACTCGCAAGCCAATCAGCCCCAGCATTTT; cdr3_aa: CASSYSQANQPQHF
clone_size: -; d_call: TRBD1; j_call: TRBJ2-5; v_call: TRBV27; cdr3_nt: TGTGCCAGCAACCACAGGGGGCGCCAAGAGACCCAGTACTTC; cdr3_aa: CASNHRGRQETQYF
clone_size: -; d_call: -; j_call: TRBJ2-7; v_call: TRBV28; cdr3_nt: TGTGCCAGCAGTTTAACAGCTCCCGGCTCCTACGAGCAGTACTTC; cdr3_aa: CASSLTAPGSYEQYF
clone_size: -; d_call: -; j_call: TRBJ2-7; v_call: TRBV27; cdr3_nt: TGTGCCAGCAGTACAACCTACGAGCAGTACTTC; cdr3_aa: CASSTTYEQYF
clone_size: -; d_call: -; j_call: TRBJ1-5; v_call: TRBV7-2; cdr3_nt: TGTGCCAGCAGCTTAGTAGGGGGTCAAAGGGTTCTCAATCAGCCCCAGCATTTT; cdr3_aa: CASSLVGGQRVLNQPQHF
clone_size: -; d_call: -; j_call: TRBJ1-1; v_call: TRBV3-1/TRBV3-2; cdr3_nt: TGTGCCAGCAGCCAAGATGGGCCCCCCGGCACTGAAGCTTTCTTT; cdr3_aa: CASSQDGPPGTEAFF
clone_size: -; d_call: -; j_call: TRBJ2-7; v_call: TRBV18; cdr3_nt: TGTGCCAGCTCACCTGGGACAATGTCCTACGAGCAGTACTTC; cdr3_aa: CASSPGTMSYEQYF
clone_size: -; d_call: TRBD1; j_call: TRBJ1-1; v_call: TRBV27; cdr3_nt: TGTGCCAGCAGTTTACTGGCAGGGGGCCGATACACTGAAGCTTTCTTT; cdr3_aa: CASSLLAGGRYTEAFF
clone_size: few; d_call: TRBD1; j_call: TRBJ2-2; v_call: TRBV10-1; cdr3_nt: TGCGCCAGCAGCCGGGACAGTAATACCGGGGAGCTGTTTTTT; cdr3_aa: CASSRDSNTGELFF
clone_size: once; d_call: TRBD1; j_call: TRBJ2-7; v_call: TRBV27; cdr3_nt: TGTGCCAGCAGCTTGGACAGGAACTACGAGCAGTACTTC; cdr3_aa: CASSLDRNYEQYF
clone_size: once; d_call: -; j_call: TRBJ1-4; v_call: TRBV5-1; cdr3_nt: TGCGCCAGCAGCTTTAACAGGGCTGCAACTAATGAAAAACTGTTTTTT; cdr3_aa: CASSFNRAATNEKLFF
clone_size: -; d_call: TRBD1; j_call: TRBJ1-4; v_call: TRBV30; cdr3_nt: TGTGCCGGAAGACAGGGCCCCAGTGAAAAACTGTTTTTT; cdr3_aa: CAGRQGPSEKLFF
clone_size: -; d_call: TRBD1; j_call: TRBJ2-2; v_call: TRBV5-1; cdr3_nt: TGCGCCAGCAGCTTGGCCGGGACAGGGTCAGACACCGGGGAGCTGTTTTTT; cdr3_aa: CASSLAGTGSDTGELFF
clone_size: -; d_call: -; j_call: TRBJ2-3; v_call: TRBV7-3; cdr3_nt: TGTGCCAGCAGTTTCAGCGGCACAGATACGCAGTATTTT; cdr3_aa: CASSFSGTDTQYF
clone_size: many; d_call: -; j_call: TRBJ2-7; v_call: TRBV5-1; cdr3_nt: TGCGCCAGCACCCTTACTGAGGGTCTAAACGAGCAGTACTTC; cdr3_aa: CASTLTEGLNEQYF
clone_size: -; d_call: -; j_call: TRBJ2-7; v_call: TRBV11-3; cdr3_nt: TGTGCCAGCAGCTTAACGAGCTCCTACGAGCAGTACTTC; cdr3_aa: CASSLTSSYEQYF
clone_size: -; d_call: -; j_call: TRBJ2-7; v_call: TRBV7-2; cdr3_nt: TGTGCCAGCAGCTTAGGAAGTGTCCCTACCTACGAGCAGTACTTC; cdr3_aa: CASSLGSVPTYEQYF
clone_size: -; d_call: TRBD1; j_call: TRBJ2-5; v_call: TRBV5-1; cdr3_nt: TGCGCCAGCAGCTTGCCGCGCGCGGTGGACAGGAGCCAAGAGACCCAGTACTTC; cdr3_aa: CASSLPRAVDRSQETQYF
clone_size: -; d_call: TRBD1; j_call: TRBJ2-5; v_call: TRBV19; cdr3_nt: TGTGCCAGTAGTATGAATACAGGGGAATACCAAGAGACCCAGTACTTC; cdr3_aa: CASSMNTGEYQETQYF
clone_size: -; d_call: TRBD1; j_call: TRBJ1-2; v_call: TRBV4-1; cdr3_nt: TGCGCCACCATACAACGCATCACGGGCAGGGACAGGCGCTCTAACTATGGCTACACCTTC; cdr3_aa: CATIQRITGRDRRSNYGYTF
clone_size: few; d_call: -; j_call: TRBJ1-2; v_call: TRBV28; cdr3_nt: TGTGCCAGCAGTCCGGGGGGCAGTCCACCGCCAGGCTACACCTTC; cdr3_aa: CASSPGGSPPPGYTF
clone_size: -; d_call: -; j_call: TRBJ1-2; v_call: TRBV28; cdr3_nt: TGTGCCAGCAGTCCCGAGACAGGCCCAAACTATGGCTACACCTTC; cdr3_aa: CASSPETGPNYGYTF
clone_size: few; d_call: TRBD1; j_call: TRBJ2-7; v_call: TRBV30; cdr3_nt: TGTGCCTGGAGTGGCTGGACGGGACAGGGGGTCCACGAGCAGTACTTC; cdr3_aa: CAWSGWTGQGVHEQYF
clone_size: -; d_call: -; j_call: TRBJ2-2; v_call: TRBV9; cdr3_nt: TGTGCCAGCAGCCCCCCCCCTGAGGGTTTTCCACCTCAGGAGCTGTTTTTT; cdr3_aa: CASSPPPEGFPPQELFF
clone_size: -; d_call: -; j_call: TRBJ2-7; v_call: TRBV11-2; cdr3_nt: TGTGCCAGCAGCCAACAGGACTACGAGCAGTACTTC; cdr3_aa: CASSQQDYEQYF
clone_size: -; d_call: TRBD1; j_call: TRBJ1-2; v_call: TRBV25-1; cdr3_nt: TGTGCCAGCAGTAGGACAGGGGATGGCTATGGCTACACCTTC; cdr3_aa: CASSRTGDGYGYTF
clone_size: -; d_call: TRBD1; j_call: TRBJ1-2; v_call: TRBV12-3/TRBV12-4; cdr3_nt: TGTGCCAGCAGCTCACAGGGGGCGCTGGGCTACACCTTC; cdr3_aa: CASSSQGALGYTF
clone_size: -; d_call: -; j_call: TRBJ2-2; v_call: TRBV5-1; cdr3_nt: TGCGCCAGCAGCTTGGGTTATAGGCCTCAGGACACCGGGGAGCTGTTTTTT; cdr3_aa: CASSLGYRPQDTGELFF
clone_size: -; d_call: TRBD1; j_call: TRBJ2-3; v_call: TRBV28; cdr3_nt: TGTGCCAGCAGTCAGGACAGGGGGATGGCAGATACGCAGTATTTT; cdr3_aa: CASSQDRGMADTQYF
clone_size: once; d_call: -; j_call: TRBJ2-1; v_call: TRBV2; cdr3_nt: TGTGCCAGCAGCCCCAGACTCAGCTCCTACAATGAGCAGTTCTTC; cdr3_aa: CASSPRLSSYNEQFF
clone_size: -; d_call: TRBD1; j_call: TRBJ2-7; v_call: TRBV19; cdr3_nt: TGTGCCAGTAGTCCCCGACAGGGGGCCGGAGAGCAGTACTTC; cdr3_aa: CASSPRQGAGEQYF
clone_size: once; d_call: -; j_call: TRBJ1-4; v_call: TRBV6-1; cdr3_nt: TGTGCCAGCAGTGAAGGTCTGCTATTGGCGGCTAATGAAAAACTGTTTTTT; cdr3_aa: CASSEGLLLAANEKLFF
clone_size: -; d_call: TRBD1; j_call: TRBJ1-1; v_call: TRBV10-1; cdr3_nt: TGCGCCAGCAGTGAGTCGAAGGGACAGGGGGCGCGAGCTTTCTTT; cdr3_aa: CASSESKGQGARAFF
clone_size: -; d_call: -; j_call: TRBJ2-5; v_call: TRBV14; cdr3_nt: TGTGCCAGCAGCCGCGGGACGGTACAAGAGACCCAGTACTTC; cdr3_aa: CASSRGTVQETQYF
clone_size: -; d_call: -; j_call: TRBJ2-1; v_call: TRBV9; cdr3_nt: TGTGCCAGCAGCGGCAGGGGCACGTACAATGAGCAGTTCTTC; cdr3_aa: CASSGRGTYNEQFF